This passage covers 2 T cell receptor beta chains from one sample sequenced in a study of T-cell memory formation after mild COVID-19. TCRdb used MiXCR to reprocess the 5' RACE reads, holding one entry per CDR3 protein. The data show about 130,000 distinct CDR3 sequences, 16% seen once. The sequencing input was PBMCs or a T cell subset sorted from them (not recorded which). The receptors derive from an adult woman who had mild COVID-19 (a few samples of this study predate the infection). Cell type and time point are not known.

J is TRBJ1-1 and V is TRBV2; D is uncertain. CDR3 length: 12 amino acids. The germline V gene has CDR1 SNHLY and CDR2 FYNNEI. The V end was cut by 2 bases, the J end by 7 bases, with 8 bases between. The CDR3 sequence: CASSEQANEAFF. DNA of the CDR3: TGTGCCAGCAGTGAACAGGCTAATGAAGCTTTCTTT. Full variable domain (outside the CDR3, taken from reference TRBV2 and TRBJ1-1): EPEVTQTPSHQVTQMGQEVILRCVPISNHLYFYWYRQILGQKVEFLVSFYNNEISEKSEIFDDQFSVERPDGSNFTLKIRSTKLEDSAMYFCASSEQANEAFFGQGTRLTVV.

This clonotype was detected a few times. This sequence joins TRBV19 and TRBJ1-1; D remains unclear. Germline V gene data show CDR1 as LNHDA and CDR2 as SQIVND (reference sequence). The V and J ends lost 5 bases and 1 base respectively, with 11 bases between them. The CDR3 is made up of 14 amino acids. CDR3 protein: CASSFLDRNTEAFF. DNA of the CDR3: TGTGCCAGTAGTTTCTTAGATAGGAACACTGAAGCTTTCTTT.